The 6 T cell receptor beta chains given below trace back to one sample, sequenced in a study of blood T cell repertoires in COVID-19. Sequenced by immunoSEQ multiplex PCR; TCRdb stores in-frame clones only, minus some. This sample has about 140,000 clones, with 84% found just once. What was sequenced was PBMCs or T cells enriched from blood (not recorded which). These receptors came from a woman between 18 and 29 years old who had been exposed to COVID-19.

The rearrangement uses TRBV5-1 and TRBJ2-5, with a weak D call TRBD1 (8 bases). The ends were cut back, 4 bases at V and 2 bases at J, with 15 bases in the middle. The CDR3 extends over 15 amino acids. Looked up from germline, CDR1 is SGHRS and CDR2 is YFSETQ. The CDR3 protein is CASSPGQGGQETQYF. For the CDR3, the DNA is TGCGCCAGCAGCCCTGGACAGGGAGGGCAAGAGACCCAGTACTTC.

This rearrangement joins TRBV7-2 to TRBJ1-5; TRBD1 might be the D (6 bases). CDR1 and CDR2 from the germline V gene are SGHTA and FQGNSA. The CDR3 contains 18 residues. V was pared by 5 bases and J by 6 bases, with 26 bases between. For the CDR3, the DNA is TGTGCCAGCAGCAAGATCCCTGTCAGGGGCTTTGTGGTTCAGCCCCAGCATTTT. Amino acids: CASSKIPVRGFVVQPQHF.

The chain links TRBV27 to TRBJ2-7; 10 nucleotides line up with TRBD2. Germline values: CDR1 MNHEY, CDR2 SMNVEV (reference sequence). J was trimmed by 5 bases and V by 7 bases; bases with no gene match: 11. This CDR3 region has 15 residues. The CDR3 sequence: CASKSPGTSVHEQYF. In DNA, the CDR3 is TGTGCCAGCAAGTCTCCCGGGACTAGCGTGCACGAGCAGTACTTC.

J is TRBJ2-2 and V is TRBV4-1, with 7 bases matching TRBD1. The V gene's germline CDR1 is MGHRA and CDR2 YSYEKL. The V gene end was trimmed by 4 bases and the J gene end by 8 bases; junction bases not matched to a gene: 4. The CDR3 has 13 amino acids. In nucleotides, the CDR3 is TGCGCCAGCAGCCCTCCGGGACAGGGGGAGCTGTTTTTT. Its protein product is CASSPPGQGELFF.

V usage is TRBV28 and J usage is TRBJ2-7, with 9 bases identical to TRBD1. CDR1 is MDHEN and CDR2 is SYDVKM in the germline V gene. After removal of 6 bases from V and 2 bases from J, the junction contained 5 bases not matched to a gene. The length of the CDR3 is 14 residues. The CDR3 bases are TGTGCCAGCAGCCAGACAGGGGGAACCTACGAGCAGTACTTC. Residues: CASSQTGGTYEQYF.

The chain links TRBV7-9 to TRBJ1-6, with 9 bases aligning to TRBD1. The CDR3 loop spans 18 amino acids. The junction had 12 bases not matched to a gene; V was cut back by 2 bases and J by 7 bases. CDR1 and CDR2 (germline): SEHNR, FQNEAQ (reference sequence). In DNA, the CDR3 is TGTGCCAGCAGCTTACCGAAGGGAACCGGGACAGGGAATTCACCCCTCCACTTT. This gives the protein CASSLPKGTGTGNSPLHF.